The 25 T cell receptor beta chains listed next were all sequenced from one sample in a study of blood T cell repertoires in COVID-19. Clones were read by immunoSEQ multiplex PCR, and TCRdb kept only the in-frame ones, dropping some. Of about 18,000 clones detected, approximately 92% appear once; the ten largest clones hold 13%. The sequenced material came from peripheral blood. The receptors originated from a man between 60 and 75 years old with active COVID-19.

The chain combines TRBV7-2 with TRBJ1-2; maybe TRBD1 (5 bases). V lost 6 bases and J lost 1, with 21 bases in between. The CDR3 has 17 amino acids. Germline V lookup: CDR1 SGHTA, CDR2 FQGNSA. Here the CDR3 DNA reads TGTGCCAGCAGATCTCCCGGGACGGAGGGAATTAACTATGGCTACACCTTC. Translation: CASRSPGTEGINYGYTF. Based on the CDR3 plus reference TRBV7-2 and TRBJ1-2, the full variable domain is GAGVSQSPSNKVTEKGKDVELRCDPISGHTALYWYRQSLGQGLEFLIYFQGNSAPDKSGLPSDRFSAERTGGSVSTLTIQRTQQEDSAVYLCASRSPGTEGINYGYTFGSGTRLTVV.

This chain links TRBV11-3 with TRBJ2-3; weak D call: TRBD2 (6 bases). The CDR3 has 18 amino acids. The V gene's germline CDR1 is SGHNT and CDR2 YENEEA. V shed 5 bases and J shed 0 bases, with 21 bases lying between them. Here the CDR3 DNA reads TGTGCCAGCAGCCATGCAAGCGGGTCTTCTTCTAGCACAGATACGCAGTATTTT. Encoded protein: CASSHASGSSSSTDTQYF.

The CDR3: CASSYEGTYGYTF. CDR3 nucleotides: TGTGCCAGCAGTTACGAGGGTACCTATGGCTACACCTTC. The rearrangement joins TRBV6-5 to TRBJ1-2; no firm D call. Trimming left V 2 bases short and J 4 bases short, with 8 bases between. The length of the CDR3 is 13 residues. Germline-derived CDR1 and CDR2 are MNHEY and SVGAGI.

Comment on this clone: Other DNA sequences within the sample encode an identical CDR3. This rearrangement joins TRBV5-5 to TRBJ2-6; D unclear. Germline loops: CDR1 SGHKS, CDR2 YYEKEE (reference sequence). Trimming pared 3 bases from V and 0 bases from J, leaving 10 bases between. The CDR3 contains 16 residues. The CDR3 DNA is TGTGCCAGCAGCTCAACAGCTCTCTCTGGGGCCAACGTCCTGACTTTC. This gives the protein CASSSTALSGANVLTF. Full variable domain (missing parts from reference TRBV5-5 and TRBJ2-6): DAGVTQSPTHLIKTRGQQVTLRCSPISGHKSVSWYQQVLGQGPQFIFQYYEKEERGRGNFPDRFSARQFPNYSSELNVNALLLGDSALYLCASSSTALSGANVLTFGAGSRLTVL.

The rearrangement links TRBV19 to TRBJ1-1; maybe TRBD1 (5 bases). The CDR3 runs 13 residues. The germline V and J ends were trimmed by 7 bases and 7 bases, with 16 bases remaining between them. The V gene's germline CDR1 is LNHDA and CDR2 SQIVND (reference sequence). The CDR3: CASKQGGENEAFF. In DNA, the CDR3 is TGTGCCAGTAAGCAGGGTGGGGAAAATGAAGCTTTCTTT. The full variable domain, in which reference TRBV19 and TRBJ1-1 provide the parts outside the CDR3, is DGGITQSPKYLFRKEGQNVTLSCEQNLNHDAMYWYRQDPGQGLRLIYYSQIVNDFQKGDIAEGYSVSREKKESFPLTVTSAQKNPTAFYLCASKQGGENEAFFGQGTRLTVV.

The J gene is TRBJ2-7, the V gene TRBV12-5; a weak D match, TRBD2 (5 bases). CDR3 size: 13 residues. Germline V CDR1 and CDR2: LGHNT, FRNRAP. The V end was cut by 6 bases, the J end by 2 bases, with 11 bases between. CDR3 protein: CASGKDFTYEQYF. The CDR3 nucleotides read TGTGCTAGTGGCAAGGACTTCACCTACGAGCAGTACTTC.

V is TRBV13 and J is TRBJ2-6; 11 positions match TRBD1. The CDR3 spans 18 residues. Germline values: CDR1 PRHDT, CDR2 FYEKMQ (reference sequence). V gave up 0 bases and J gave up 0 bases; unmatched junction bases: 1. The CDR3 here is CASSLGGQGASGANVLTF. The CDR3 coding sequence is TGTGCCAGCAGCTTAGGAGGACAGGGGGCCTCTGGGGCCAACGTCCTGACTTTC.

The chain couples TRBV5-6 to TRBJ1-6; maybe TRBD1 (6 bases). The CDR3 contains 14 residues. Germline CDR1 SGHDT, CDR2 YYEEEE. The germline V and J ends were trimmed by 4 bases and 7 bases, with 12 bases remaining between them. CDR3 amino acids: CASSRRTENSPLHF. For the CDR3, the DNA is TGTGCCAGCAGCAGGAGGACAGAGAATTCACCCCTCCACTTT.

The chain links TRBV5-5 to TRBJ2-7, with 8 nucleotides matching TRBD1. Germline CDR1 reads SGHKS; CDR2 reads YYEKEE (reference sequence). With V trimmed by 2 bases and J by 6 bases, 10 bases remained unmatched. This CDR3 is built from 15 residues. CDR3 sequence (DNA): TGTGCCAGCAGCTTAGAAGGACAGGGAGTTTTCGAGCAGTACTTC. Translation gives CASSLEGQGVFEQYF.

The chain combines TRBV5-1 with TRBJ2-3; the D gene is possibly TRBD1 (5 bases). The CDR3 is 12 residues long. The germline gives CDR1 SGHRS, CDR2 YFSETQ. V dropped 7 bases and J dropped 1 base, with 7 bases sitting between them. CDR3: CASLGGTDTQYF. The CDR3, as DNA: TGCGCCAGCTTAGGGGGCACAGATACGCAGTATTTT.

This rearrangement joins TRBV5-8 to TRBJ2-1; a weak D match, TRBD2 (5 bases). V shed 10 bases and J shed 7 bases, with 21 bases lying between them. CDR3 length: 14 residues. The germline V gene has CDR1 SGHTS and CDR2 YDEGEE. The chain's CDR3 is CAGSGGFPGNEQFF. Written as DNA, the CDR3 is TGTGCCGGAAGCGGCGGTTTTCCTGGGAATGAGCAGTTCTTC.

This chain connects TRBV11-3 to TRBJ2-2, with 8 bases identical to TRBD1. With V trimmed by 0 bases and J by 1 base, 4 bases remained unmatched. Germline V gene lookup returns CDR1 SGHNT and CDR2 YENEEA. This CDR3 has 17 amino acids. The chain's CDR3 is CASSLETGTGNTGELFF. The CDR3 DNA is TGTGCCAGCAGCTTAGAGACAGGGACAGGGAACACCGGGGAGCTGTTTTTT. Complete variable domain (other parts from reference TRBV11-3 and TRBJ2-2): EAGVVQSPRYKIIEKKQPVAFWCNPISGHNTLYWYLQNLGQGPELLIRYENEEAVDDSQLPKDRFSAERLKGVDSTLKIQPAELGDSAVYLCASSLETGTGNTGELFFGEGSRLTVL.

This clone has just one count. J is TRBJ2-3 and V is TRBV11-3; 8 positions match TRBD1. The V gene end was trimmed by 1 base and the J gene end by 5 bases; junction bases not matched to a gene: 5. The CDR3 contains 15 residues. CDR1 and CDR2 (germline): SGHNT, YENEEA. The CDR3 loop reads CASSLAVTGEDTQYF. The CDR3 nucleotides read TGTGCCAGCAGCTTAGCTGTGACAGGGGAAGATACGCAGTATTTT.

Here the CDR3 reads CAISEIEGGDQPQHF. The CDR3 DNA reads as TGTGCCATCAGTGAAATAGAGGGAGGGGATCAGCCCCAGCATTTT. The V gene is TRBV10-3, the J gene TRBJ1-5; tentative D call: TRBD1 (5 bases). Trimming took off 3 bases at V and 5 bases at J, with 14 bases between the two ends. This CDR3 spans 15 amino acids. Germline assignment: CDR1 ENHRY and CDR2 SYGVKD.

The chain couples TRBV12-3 or TRBV12-4 to TRBJ1-6; D possibly corresponds to TRBD1 (5 bases). The V end lost 5 bases, the J end lost 7 bases, and 9 bases lay between the germline ends. The CDR3 is made up of 13 amino acids. The DNA of the CDR3 is TGTGCCAGCAGTCCAGGACAAAATTCACCCCTCCACTTT. It is translated as CASSPGQNSPLHF.

V gene TRBV6-2 or TRBV6-3 combines with J gene TRBJ2-7; TRBD2 aligns across 7 bases. Germline V gene data show CDR1 as MNHEY and CDR2 as SVGEGT. The CDR3 is 14 residues long. The junction had 3 bases not matched to a gene; V was cut back by 1 base and J by 3 bases. CDR3 DNA sequence: TGTGCCAGCAGTTACTTTGGGGAGGGCTACGAGCAGTACTTC. Its protein product is CASSYFGEGYEQYF.

CDR3 bases: TGTGCCAGTAGAGAGGGGGGGGCCCAAGAGACCCAGTACTTC. Translating it yields CASREGGAQETQYF. The chain links TRBV19 to TRBJ2-5, with TRBD2 as a possible D gene (7 bases). The V end lost 6 bases, the J end lost 1 base, and 12 bases lay between the germline ends. The CDR3 runs 14 residues. Germline V CDR1 and CDR2: LNHDA, SQIVND (reference sequence).

This clone was seen a handful of times. The chain couples TRBV4-1 to TRBJ1-1; D uncertain. Trimming left V 1 base short and J 4 bases short, with 10 bases between. Germline V gene lookup returns CDR1 MGHRA and CDR2 YSYEKL. The length of the CDR3 is 14 residues. The CDR3, as DNA: TGCGCCAGCAGCCAAGTCGGGGAGAGCACTGAAGCTTTCTTT. Encoded protein: CASSQVGESTEAFF.

The CDR3 loop is CASSFQGQGLSDGNTIYF. In nucleotides, the CDR3 is TGTGCCAGCAGCTTTCAGGGACAGGGCTTATCCGATGGAAACACCATATATTTT. The chain is built from TRBV7-9 and TRBJ1-3; 9 nucleotides match TRBD1. The CDR3 has 18 residues. The germline V gene has CDR1 SEHNR and CDR2 FQNEAQ (reference sequence). Losses at the gene ends were 3 bases for V and 3 bases for J; bases not matched to a gene: 12.

The genes are TRBV15 and TRBJ1-1; D is perhaps TRBD1 (6 bases). V lost 5 bases, J lost 8 bases, and 15 bases lay in between. Germline loops: CDR1 LNHNV, CDR2 YYDKDF (reference sequence). CDR3 size: 13 residues. CDR3 protein: CATSGTGRAEAFF. In DNA form, the CDR3 reads TGTGCCACCAGCGGAACAGGGCGCGCCGAAGCTTTCTTT.

This clone was observed a few times. V is TRBV4-1 and J is TRBJ2-2; 12 bases map to TRBD2. J was trimmed by 5 bases and V by 6 bases; bases with no gene match: 10. Germline CDR1 MGHRA, CDR2 YSYEKL. The length of the CDR3 is 17 residues. CDR3 nucleotide sequence: TGCGCCAGCAGGTGGACTAGCGGGATGTCACGGACCGGGGAGCTGTTTTTT. This gives the protein CASRWTSGMSRTGELFF.

V and J are TRBV3-1 (or the pseudogene TRBV3-2) and TRBJ2-7; 9 bases align to TRBD1. The CDR3 totals 14 residues. Germline trimming cut 4 bases from V and 2 bases from J; bases unmatched to any gene: 3. The germline gives CDR1 LGHDT, CDR2 YNNKEL (reference sequence). The CDR3, as DNA: TGTGCCAGCAGCCGGACAGGGGAAACCTACGAGCAGTACTTC. Translating gives CASSRTGETYEQYF.

This clone was detected only once. The gene calls are TRBV7-9 and TRBJ2-1, with no clear D. V lost 0 bases and J 0 bases, leaving 6 bases between the germline ends. The CDR3 consists of 15 residues. Looked up from germline, CDR1 is SEHNR and CDR2 is FQNEAQ (reference sequence). The CDR3, as DNA: TGTGCCAGCAGCTTAGCTTACAGCTCCTACAATGAGCAGTTCTTC. Its translation: CASSLAYSSYNEQFF.

The J gene is TRBJ1-4, the V gene TRBV4-1; D is undetermined. Deletions cut 8 bases from V and 3 bases from J, with 7 bases between. The CDR3 spans 12 residues. CDR1 MGHRA and CDR2 YSYEKL come from the germline V gene. The CDR3 DNA follows: TGCGCCAGCGGGAGGCCTAATGAAAAACTGTTTTTT. Translated: CASGRPNEKLFF.

The chain couples TRBV7-5 to TRBJ1-4; the table names TRBD1, a call not compared with the DNA. TRBV7-5 is a known pseudogene. The CDR3 extends over 16 amino acids. DNA of the CDR3: TGTGCCAGACCCATACACGGACAGGGAAGAAGGGAAAAACTGTTTTTT. Translation: CARPIHGQGRREKLFF.